This T cell receptor beta chain came from a study of blood T cell repertoires in COVID-19 (dated by TCRdb to 2018 to 2021). Notes on the research overall: Samples from collaborators originated in the United States, Italy and Spain and spanned both the acute and convalescent phases of COVID-19. The prospective study material was composed of cDNA or gDNA derived from T cells, B-cell-depleted T cells, or PBMCs. Subjects who had been exposed to COVID-19, were actively infected with it, or had recovered from it provided the deeply sampled blood TCRbeta repertoires that made up the dataset. The repertoires were released in a freely available public database intended as a resource for research on the immune response to SARS-CoV-2. Samples were obtained from the ongoing ImmuneRACE study (first 160 participants) and from about 1,300 subjects provided by 6 global collaborators. A de-identified subject ID, COVID-19 status, age in years and sex were almost always included in the sample metadata. Where HLA class I and class II types were available, the types were taken from metadata supplied by the sample provider, not from assay-based typing. Broad study findings and their caveats: The amount of clinical and demographic metadata varied by source and participant and was provided uncurated.

Whole blood was collected in K2EDTA tubes by collaborating institutions according to the institutions' own protocols. For TCRbeta analysis, collaborator samples were shipped as frozen whole blood, as isolated PBMCs, or as DNA extracted from either sample type. Points on this clone: Its recognized antigen is unknown. No much larger clone is present one base from it, and per-base qualities are unavailable.

Its CDR3 holds 13 amino acids, cysteine through phenylalanine. CDR3 DNA is the only sequence kept; it has 39 bases, read in frame from the first base. Germline trimming: 6 bases from V, 7 bases from J; junction bases outside gene matches: 1. CDR1 and CDR2, looked up from the germline V gene, are SQVTM and ANQGSEA. TCRbeta CDR3 regions were amplified from genomic DNA by means of the immunoSEQ Assay, a bias-controlled multiplex PCR. Turning to the authors' computational methods: Nucleated cell counts per sample were estimated from amplification of reference gene primers within the assay. To quantify the absolute abundance of each unique TCRbeta CDR3 rearrangement, sequence reads were collapsed and filtered. For each sample, productive Simpson clonality was calculated by taking the square root of Simpson's diversity index across productive rearrangements. The clones in this table, taken by TCRdb from immuneACCESS, are in-frame only. Not every clone is retained; where verified, under half of the shortfall comes from an unresolved V gene, and the cause of the rest is unknown. V and J calls and clone size are copied from that table; D and trimming were computed from the DNA. The sample has around 260,000 clones on record, approximately 91% of them singletons. The leading ten clones occupy about 0.65% of the sample.

Source material: peripheral blood. Recombination joined TRBV29-1 with TRBJ2-1; 15 bases in the junction line up with TRBD2. The clonotype was recovered from a human donor in a cohort sampled during active COVID-19. The CDR3 region has the sequence CSVGLAGGNEQFF. Here is the DNA: TGCAGCGTCGGACTAGCGGGGGGGAATGAGCAGTTCTTC.